Listed below are T cell receptor beta chains from one sample, sequenced in a study of shared T cell receptors in the human thymus. The data were produced by immunoSEQ multiplex PCR, yet TCRdb's version contains in-frame clones alone and is incomplete. Of 700,000 to 750,000 clones detected, 80% to 90% appear once; the ten largest clones hold about 0.011%. These data were also filed under a second study, of human thymus T cells.

Sequenced: thymocytes. All receptors come from a girl in the first two years of life with a congenital heart defect. Each CDR3 is given with its conserved first and last residue. A D gene is named only where the DNA matches it firmly. Size is omitted from some rows. Given values are once, few, many or a class for expanded clones.

j_gene	d_gene	v_gene	abundance	CDR3aa	CDR3nt
TRBJ2-2	TRBD1	TRBV6-1	once	CASRLRQGNTGELFF	TGTGCCAGCAGGCTAAGACAGGGGAACACCGGGGAGCTGTTTTTT
TRBJ2-1	TRBD2	TRBV5-1	.	CASIRAPSGDLNEQFF	TGCGCCAGCATACGTGCGCCTAGCGGGGACCTCAATGAGCAGTTCTTC
TRBJ2-1	.	TRBV6-1	.	CASSLGQKNNEQFF	TGTGCCAGCAGCCTCGGACAGAAAAACAATGAGCAGTTCTTC
TRBJ2-3	TRBD2	TRBV4-1	.	CASSQGKTSPSDTQYF	TGCGCCAGCAGCCAAGGGAAGACTAGCCCCTCGGATACGCAGTATTTT
TRBJ1-5	TRBD1	TRBV4-3	.	CASSPTPDRDDQPQHF	TGCGCCAGCAGCCCGACCCCTGACAGGGACGATCAGCCCCAGCATTTT
TRBJ2-7	TRBD1	TRBV9	.	CASSVGDRYEQYF	TGTGCCAGCAGCGTAGGGGACAGATACGAGCAGTACTTC
TRBJ1-4	.	TRBV6-5	.	CASSHGGLRDEKLFF	TGTGCCAGCAGTCACGGGGGGCTGCGGGATGAAAAACTGTTTTTT
TRBJ2-3	TRBD2	TRBV7-3	.	CASSWRGVSTDTQYF	TGTGCCAGCAGCTGGCGGGGGGTAAGCACAGATACGCAGTATTTT
TRBJ2-1	TRBD1	TRBV14	.	CASSPWLTGGRGPYNEQFF	TGTGCCAGCAGCCCCTGGTTAACAGGGGGCAGGGGACCTTACAATGAGCAGTTCTTC
TRBJ1-1	TRBD1	TRBV6-1	.	CASSFETGETEAFF	TGTGCCAGCAGTTTTGAGACAGGGGAGACTGAAGCTTTCTTT
TRBJ2-1	TRBD2	TRBV4-1	once	CASSQVAGGNNEQFF	TGCGCCAGCAGCCAAGTAGCGGGGGGAAACAATGAGCAGTTCTTC
TRBJ2-7	TRBD2	TRBV7-7	.	CASSTSGAGDVQYF	TGTGCTAGCAGCACTAGCGGGGCGGGGGATGTGCAGTACTTC
TRBJ1-5	TRBD1	TRBV28	.	CASKETPQGVQSNQPQHF	TGTGCCAGCAAAGAAACTCCCCAGGGGGTCCAGAGCAATCAGCCCCAGCATTTT
TRBJ1-1	TRBD1	TRBV6-1	.	CASSEPGQTLNTEAFF	TGTGCCAGCAGTGAACCGGGACAGACCTTGAACACTGAAGCTTTCTTT
TRBJ1-1	TRBD1	TRBV2	.	CASRVRGHRTEAFF	TGTGCCAGCAGGGTGAGGGGGCATCGAACTGAAGCTTTCTTT
TRBJ2-7	.	TRBV12-5	.	CASGLGQGKDYEQYF	TGTGCTAGTGGTTTGGGCCAGGGGAAGGACTACGAGCAGTACTTC